This passage covers 4 T cell receptor beta chains from one sample sequenced in a study of coeliac disease. The data were produced by immunoSEQ multiplex PCR, yet TCRdb's version contains in-frame clones alone and is incomplete. This table has about 1,700 clones, roughly 73% appearing once. Sequenced material: lymphocytes from the gut lamina propria. The receptors come from a human donor without celiac disease.

The CDR3, as DNA: TGTGCCAGCAGCTTAGAACAGGGGGCTGGTGAAGCTTTCTTT. The encoded protein is CASSLEQGAGEAFF. The chain is built from TRBV11-2 and TRBJ1-1; 9 bases are a match to TRBD1. This CDR3 spans 14 amino acids. Per germline, CDR1 SGHAT and CDR2 FQNNGV. V dropped 0 bases and J dropped 7; count of bases not matched to a gene: 3.

V usage is TRBV29-1 and J usage is TRBJ2-7; perhaps TRBD1 as D (5 bases). CDR1 and CDR2 from the germline V gene are SQVTM and ANQGSEA. V dropped 6 bases and J dropped 3 bases, with 21 bases sitting between them. The CDR3 consists of 15 residues. The CDR3 DNA sequence: TGCAGCGTCCTAGGACACACTAACATTTTCTACGAGCAGTACTTC. It encodes CSVLGHTNIFYEQYF.

The chain recombines TRBV5-1 with TRBJ2-4, with 9 positions matching TRBD2. This CDR3 is built from 14 residues. After removal of 0 bases from V and 5 bases from J, the junction contained 0 bases not matched to a gene. CDR1 and CDR2 (germline): SGHRS, YFSETQ. The CDR3 spells CASSLGLAENIQYF. The CDR3 DNA follows: TGCGCCAGCAGCTTGGGACTAGCGGAAAACATTCAGTACTTC.

CDR3 region: CATTQQGAGNTEAFF. Written as DNA, the CDR3 is TGTGCCACCACCCAACAGGGCGCGGGGAACACTGAAGCTTTCTTT. This sequence joins TRBV19 and TRBJ1-1, with D maybe TRBD1 (6 bases). Germline V gene data show CDR1 as LNHDA and CDR2 as SQIVND (reference sequence). The CDR3 has 15 residues. V lost 10 bases and J 1 base, leaving 19 bases between the germline ends.